A selection of T cell receptor beta chains follows, all from one sample in a study of cytotoxic CD8 clonotypes in ibrutinib-treated CLL. Assay used: immunoSEQ multiplex PCR; TCRdb lists only in-frame clones, some missing. The profile covers some 11,000 clones, with roughly 60% appearing a single time and 25% taken by the ten largest. Sequenced material: PBMCs, taken before ibrutinib treatment. These TCRs come from a human donor with chronic lymphocytic leukemia. Each CDR3 is given with its conserved first and last residue. Fields, in order: CDR3 protein, CDR3 DNA, D gene, clone size, J gene, V gene. D genes are given only for firm matches. For some rows the clone size is stated as once, few or many, or as a class when expanded; others skip it.

CDR3aa: CASSLLGTDSNQPQHF; CDR3nt: TGTGCCAGCAGTTTATTGGGGACAGACAGCAATCAGCCCCAGCATTTT; d_gene: TRBD1; abundance: NA; j_gene: TRBJ1-5; v_gene: TRBV28
CDR3aa: CASRSPGAGNTIYF; CDR3nt: TGTGCCAGCAGATCCCCAGGGGCTGGAAACACCATATATTTT; d_gene: NA; abundance: NA; j_gene: TRBJ1-3; v_gene: TRBV6-5
CDR3aa: CASSSPKTGGANYGYTF; CDR3nt: TGTGCCAGCAGCTCTCCAAAGACAGGGGGGGCGAACTATGGCTACACCTTC; d_gene: TRBD1; abundance: NA; j_gene: TRBJ1-2; v_gene: TRBV9
CDR3aa: CASSYSSGTTRGYTF; CDR3nt: TGTGCCAGCAGTTACTCCTCCGGGACGACCAGGGGCTACACCTTC; d_gene: NA; abundance: NA; j_gene: TRBJ1-2; v_gene: TRBV6-5
CDR3aa: CAWSVRPLRDQPQHF; CDR3nt: TGTGCCTGGAGTGTACGTCCCCTGAGGGATCAGCCCCAGCATTTT; d_gene: NA; abundance: NA; j_gene: TRBJ1-5; v_gene: TRBV30
CDR3aa: CSVGTSLEQYF; CDR3nt: TGCAGCGTCGGGACTAGCCTCGAGCAGTACTTC; d_gene: TRBD2; abundance: few; j_gene: TRBJ2-7; v_gene: TRBV29-1
CDR3aa: CASSEAAGDSPLHF; CDR3nt: TGTGCCAGCAGTGAAGCGGCAGGGGATTCACCCCTCCACTTT; d_gene: NA; abundance: NA; j_gene: TRBJ1-6; v_gene: TRBV6-1
CDR3aa: CASGGQETQYF; CDR3nt: TGTGCCAGCGGGGGGCAAGAGACCCAGTACTTC; d_gene: NA; abundance: medium-sized; j_gene: TRBJ2-5; v_gene: TRBV28
CDR3aa: CASSRAAGRGDEQFF; CDR3nt: TGCGCCAGCAGCAGAGCAGCGGGGAGGGGAGATGAGCAGTTCTTC; d_gene: TRBD2; abundance: NA; j_gene: TRBJ2-1; v_gene: TRBV5-1
CDR3aa: CASSGRDGLFYGYTF; CDR3nt: TGTGCCAGCAGTGGCCGGGACGGCCTTTTCTATGGCTACACCTTC; d_gene: NA; abundance: NA; j_gene: TRBJ1-2; v_gene: TRBV6-1
CDR3aa: CASSYSITGNTGELFF; CDR3nt: TGTGCCAGCAGTTACTCGATCACAGGGAACACCGGGGAGCTGTTTTTT; d_gene: NA; abundance: NA; j_gene: TRBJ2-2; v_gene: TRBV6-5
CDR3aa: CSVEDLRRGRRQEQFF; CDR3nt: TGCAGCGTTGAAGATCTTCGGAGGGGCCGGCGACAGGAGCAGTTCTTC; d_gene: NA; abundance: NA; j_gene: TRBJ2-1; v_gene: TRBV29-1
CDR3aa: CASSPPGGSGGISYEQYF; CDR3nt: TGTGCCAGCAGTCCTCCTGGAGGTAGCGGGGGAATCTCCTACGAGCAGTACTTC; d_gene: TRBD2; abundance: once; j_gene: TRBJ2-7; v_gene: TRBV28
CDR3aa: CASSLSPLATYEQYF; CDR3nt: TGTGCCAGCAGCTTATCTCCCTTAGCAACCTACGAGCAGTACTTC; d_gene: NA; abundance: NA; j_gene: TRBJ2-7; v_gene: TRBV7-2
CDR3aa: CASSQEGLLVGGELFF; CDR3nt: TGCGCCAGCAGCCAAGAGGGGCTCCTTGTGGGCGGGGAGCTGTTTTTT; d_gene: NA; abundance: NA; j_gene: TRBJ2-2; v_gene: TRBV4-1
CDR3aa: CASSGDGAYEQYF; CDR3nt: TGTGCCAGCTCCGGGGACGGCGCCTACGAGCAGTACTTC; d_gene: NA; abundance: few; j_gene: TRBJ2-7; v_gene: TRBV6-6
CDR3aa: CASLSNYGYTF; CDR3nt: TGTGCCAGCCTCAGTAACTATGGCTACACCTTC; d_gene: NA; abundance: NA; j_gene: TRBJ1-2; v_gene: TRBV28
CDR3aa: CATGGELKETQYF; CDR3nt: TGTGCCACAGGGGGCGAGCTTAAAGAGACCCAGTACTTC; d_gene: TRBD1; abundance: NA; j_gene: TRBJ2-5; v_gene: TRBV6-5
CDR3aa: CASSLGRGLDYGYTF; CDR3nt: TGTGCCAGCAGCTTAGGCCGGGGGCTGGACTATGGCTACACCTTC; d_gene: NA; abundance: NA; j_gene: TRBJ1-2; v_gene: TRBV11-2
CDR3aa: CASTPTGTNYGYTF; CDR3nt: TGTGCCAGCACCCCGACAGGAACTAACTATGGCTACACCTTC; d_gene: NA; abundance: NA; j_gene: TRBJ1-2; v_gene: TRBV7-8
CDR3aa: CASSDMAGGHNEQFF; CDR3nt: TGTGCCAGCAGTGATATGGCGGGGGGTCACAATGAGCAGTTCTTC; d_gene: TRBD2; abundance: NA; j_gene: TRBJ2-1; v_gene: TRBV2
CDR3aa: CASSLEAPGLGQDQYF; CDR3nt: TGCGCCAGCAGCTTGGAGGCTCCAGGCCTGGGTCAGGATCAGTACTTC; d_gene: NA; abundance: medium-sized; j_gene: TRBJ2-7; v_gene: TRBV5-1
CDR3aa: CASSSGQPYLYEQYF; CDR3nt: TGTGCCAGCAGTTCGGGACAGCCGTACCTCTACGAGCAGTACTTC; d_gene: TRBD1; abundance: NA; j_gene: TRBJ2-7; v_gene: TRBV27
CDR3aa: CASSPDSFKVYGEQYF; CDR3nt: TGTGCCAGCTCACCCGACAGCTTCAAAGTCTACGGCGAGCAGTACTTC; d_gene: NA; abundance: few; j_gene: TRBJ2-7; v_gene: TRBV18
CDR3aa: CASSLVGRNTEAFF; CDR3nt: TGTGCCAGCAGCTTAGTAGGCAGGAACACTGAAGCTTTCTTT; d_gene: NA; abundance: NA; j_gene: TRBJ1-1; v_gene: TRBV11-2